The 14 T cell receptor beta chains below come from one sample, sequenced in a study of cytomegalovirus exposure and HLA in healthy donors. PCR involved 60 Vbeta and 13 Jbeta primers. Profiled with immunoSEQ multiplex PCR; TCRdb holds only in-frame clones, not every one. The sample includes about 190,000 clones, roughly 80% of them seen just once. The material sequenced was PBMCs. The source is a woman under 30 in good health and CMV-seronegative.

V gene TRBV5-6 combines with J gene TRBJ2-7; TRBD2 might be the D (5 bases). CDR1 is SGHDT and CDR2 is YYEEEE in the germline V gene. The CDR3 has 13 residues. The V end was cut by 0 bases, the J end by 4 bases, with 8 bases between. The CDR3 sequence: CASSLGSAYEQYF. In DNA, the CDR3 is TGTGCCAGCAGCTTGGGTAGCGCGTACGAGCAGTACTTC.

The V gene is TRBV11-2, the J gene TRBJ2-3, with 10 bases matching TRBD2. Germline V gene lookup returns CDR1 SGHAT and CDR2 FQNNGV. This CDR3 spans 16 amino acids. Trimming cost V 5 bases and J 4 bases; bases outside gene matches: 9. The CDR3: CASSRAGGEFPDTQYF. As DNA, the CDR3 is TGTGCCAGCAGCCGAGCGGGAGGGGAGTTCCCAGATACGCAGTATTTT.

The CDR3 sequence: CASSQTLNTEAFF. CDR3 in DNA: TGTGCCAGCAGCCAAACACTAAACACTGAAGCTTTCTTT. V is TRBV5-6 and J is TRBJ1-1; D unclear. Germline values: CDR1 SGHDT, CDR2 YYEEEE. The CDR3 consists of 13 residues. V was clipped by 4 bases and J by 2 bases, with 9 bases between them.

This clone was found a few times. Sequence at one end of the junction differs from germline and may be a read error. CDR3 in DNA: TGTGCCAGCAGCCCCCTTAGCGGGGACGAATTCACAGATACGCGGTATTTT. Protein sequence: CASSPLSGDEFTDTRYF. The chain links TRBV9 to TRBJ2-3; TRBD2 aligns across 8 bases. Germline CDR1 reads SGDLS; CDR2 reads YYNGEE. The CDR3 contains 17 residues.

V and J are TRBV7-9 and TRBJ2-1; 7 bases fit TRBD2. Trimming took 1 base from V and 6 from J; bases not matched to a gene: 3. Germline assignment: CDR1 SEHNR and CDR2 FQNEAQ (reference sequence). The CDR3 runs to 14 residues. CDR3 amino acids: CASSLGLAGNEQFF. The CDR3 DNA sequence: TGTGCCAGCAGCTTAGGACTAGCCGGCAATGAGCAGTTCTTC.

The chain couples TRBV18 to TRBJ2-3; 9 nucleotides line up with TRBD1. The CDR3 totals 18 residues. Trimming cost V 2 bases and J 3 bases; bases outside gene matches: 12. The V gene's germline CDR1 is KGHSH and CDR2 LQKENI. The CDR3 DNA reads as TGTGCCAGCTCACCATTACCGGGACAGGGCTTGGTGACAGATACGCAGTATTTT. Amino acid sequence: CASSPLPGQGLVTDTQYF.

The J gene is TRBJ2-1, the V gene TRBV28; D is undetermined. This CDR3 region has 15 residues. CDR1 is MDHEN, CDR2 SYDVKM, per germline. V dropped 6 bases and J dropped 7 bases, with 19 bases sitting between them. CDR3 amino acids: CASRFPSQVVNEQFF. The CDR3 DNA reads TGTGCCAGCAGGTTCCCGAGTCAGGTTGTGAATGAGCAGTTCTTC. Full variable domain (missing parts from reference TRBV28 and TRBJ2-1): DVKVTQSSRYLVKRTGEKVFLECVQDMDHENMFWYRQDPGLGLRLIYFSYDVKMKEKGDIPEGYSVSREKKERFSLILESASTNQTSMYLCASRFPSQVVNEQFFGPGTRLTVL.

The V gene is TRBV28, the J gene TRBJ1-2; 9 bases align to TRBD1. Trimming took 6 bases from V and 7 from J; bases not matched to a gene: 9. The CDR3 runs to 14 residues. Germline V CDR1 and CDR2: MDHEN, SYDVKM. CDR3 DNA sequence: TGTGCCAGCAGCCGACCGGGACAGGGAGGTGGCTACACCTTC. Translating gives CASSRPGQGGGYTF.

The chain has TRBV15 and TRBJ1-2; 9 bases line up with TRBD1. The germline CDR1 and CDR2 sequences are LNHNV and YYDKDF (reference sequence). The CDR3 spans 17 residues. J was trimmed by 2 bases and V by 1 base; bases with no gene match: 8. For the CDR3, the DNA is TGTGCCACCAGCAGAGGACAGGGGGAAGGTGACAACTATGGCTACACCTTC. Translating it yields CATSRGQGEGDNYGYTF.

The rearrangement joins TRBV19 to TRBJ2-7, with D maybe TRBD2 (6 bases). Germline CDR1 reads LNHDA; CDR2 reads SQIVND (reference sequence). The CDR3 is 14 residues long. Between the trimmed V and J ends, which lost 3 bases and 1 base, there was a span of 10 bases. CDR3 region: CASSIGAGSYEQYF. The CDR3 DNA reads TGTGCCAGTAGTATTGGGGCGGGGTCCTACGAGCAGTACTTC. Full variable domain (rest looked up from reference TRBV19 and TRBJ2-7): DGGITQSPKYLFRKEGQNVTLSCEQNLNHDAMYWYRQDPGQGLRLIYYSQIVNDFQKGDIAEGYSVSREKKESFPLTVTSAQKNPTAFYLCASSIGAGSYEQYFGPGTRLTVT.

The J gene is TRBJ2-5, the V gene TRBV4-2, with 9 bases that match TRBD2. The V gene's germline CDR1 is LGHNA and CDR2 YNFKEQ. The CDR3 is 17 amino acids. The V gene end was trimmed by 3 bases and the J gene end by 5 bases; junction bases not matched to a gene: 13. CDR3 nucleotides: TGTGCCAGCAGCCACACTTCGTTGGGACTAGCATTCGAGACCCAGTACTTC. Protein product: CASSHTSLGLAFETQYF.

The chain links TRBV6-1 to TRBJ1-4; possibly TRBD1 for D (5 bases). Germline loops: CDR1 MNHNS, CDR2 SASEGT. V gave up 7 bases and J gave up 8 bases, with 14 bases separating them. CDR3 length equals 13 residues. CDR3 residues: CASNRGAGEKLFF. CDR3 sequence (DNA): TGTGCCAGCAACCGCGGGGCTGGCGAAAAACTGTTTTTT.

The chain recombines TRBV27 with TRBJ1-6; D is unclear. V lost 3 bases to trimming and J lost 2 bases, with 8 bases between them. The CDR3 loop spans 15 amino acids. The germline V gene encodes CDR1 MNHEY and CDR2 SMNVEV (reference sequence). CDR3 sequence: CASSFDSPYNSPLHF. As DNA, the CDR3 is TGTGCCAGCAGTTTTGATAGCCCCTATAATTCACCCCTCCACTTT.

This clone came up a few times. The V and J genes are TRBV27 and TRBJ2-7; tentatively, D is TRBD1 (5 bases). This CDR3 is 13 amino acids long. Looked up from germline, CDR1 is MNHEY and CDR2 is SMNVEV (reference sequence). The ends were cut back, 3 bases at V and 3 bases at J, with 9 bases in the middle. CDR3 region: CASSLAGNYEQYF. The DNA of the CDR3 is TGTGCCAGCAGTTTGGCAGGGAACTACGAGCAGTACTTC.